These T cell receptor beta chains were read from a single sample in a study of CD8 T cells in ankylosing spondylitis. TCRdb re-analysed the 5' RACE reads in MiXCR, keeping a single row per CDR3 protein. The sample holds 450,000 to 550,000 distinct CDR3 sequences, approximately 5% seen once. Sequencing was performed on blood, either unsorted or a sorted T cell fraction (not recorded which). Receptors were obtained from a male donor with ankylosing spondylitis. Both conserved end residues are part of each CDR3. D genes are given only for firm matches. Where a row states a size, it is once, few, many or the class of an expanded clone; other rows omit it.

many | TRBD1 | TRBJ1-1 | TRBV6-1 | CASRNRDRPYTEAFF | TGTGCCAGCCGAAACCGGGACAGGCCATACACTGAAGCTTTCTTT
few | - | TRBJ1-1 | TRBV28 | CASSYHFGPNSGDGSFF | TGTGCCAGCAGTTACCACTTTGGCCCCAACAGCGGCGATGGGTCTTTCTTT
many | - | TRBJ1-1 | TRBV7-2 | CASSLRPDTEAFF | TGTGCCAGCAGCTTACGTCCGGACACTGAAGCTTTCTTT
many | - | TRBJ2-6 | TRBV29-1 | CSVTTRTGANVLTF | TGCAGCGTTACTACTCGGACAGGGGCCAACGTCCTGACTTTC
many | - | TRBJ2-3 | TRBV29-1 | CSVEENRVVTDTQYF | TGCAGCGTTGAAGAGAACAGGGTAGTCACAGATACGCAGTATTTT
many | - | TRBJ2-5 | TRBV20-1 | CSAMSEVYQETQYF | TGCAGTGCCATGTCTGAGGTGTACCAAGAGACCCAGTACTTC
- | - | TRBJ2-1 | TRBV13 | CASSSALGRDEQFF | TGTGCCAGCAGCTCAGCTCTCGGCCGCGATGAGCAGTTCTTC
many | - | TRBJ1-2 | TRBV6-5 | CASSTPRGGYTF | TGTGCCAGCAGTACCCCCCGGGGCGGCTACACCTTC
many | - | TRBJ2-5 | TRBV7-2 | CASSLSRIPETQYF | TGTGCCAGCAGCTTATCCCGCATCCCAGAGACCCAGTACTTC
many | - | TRBJ2-1 | TRBV28 | CASSSIPGPSSYNEQFF | TGTGCCAGCAGTTCTATCCCGGGGCCCTCTTCCTACAATGAGCAGTTCTTC
many | TRBD1 | TRBJ1-5 | TRBV12-3/TRBV12-4 | CASSLFLGQANQPQHF | TGTGCCAGCAGTTTATTTCTTGGACAGGCCAATCAGCCCCAGCATTTT
many | - | TRBJ1-3 | TRBV20-1 | CSARQGNYGNTIYF | TGCAGTGCTAGACAGGGGAATTATGGAAACACCATATATTTT
many | TRBD1 | TRBJ2-7 | TRBV20-1 | CSTGTGPRYEQYF | TGCAGTACCGGGACAGGGCCGCGCTACGAGCAGTACTTC
few | TRBD2 | TRBJ2-1 | TRBV7-2 | CASRLGLAGGTWHEQFF | TGTGCCAGCAGATTAGGACTAGCGGGGGGGACTTGGCATGAGCAGTTCTTC
many | TRBD2 | TRBJ2-5 | TRBV29-1 | CSVDRSGSEETQYF | TGCAGCGTTGATCGTAGCGGGAGTGAAGAGACCCAGTACTTC
- | - | TRBJ2-7 | TRBV29-1 | CSVAGMHSSYEQYF | TGCAGCGTTGCTGGTATGCACAGTTCCTACGAGCAGTACTTC
many | - | TRBJ2-7 | TRBV20-1 | CSASAVEQYF | TGCAGTGCTAGTGCGGTCGAGCAGTACTTC
many | - | TRBJ2-7 | TRBV20-1 | CSTSRGAPYEQYF | TGCAGTACAAGTCGGGGGGCTCCCTACGAGCAGTACTTC
few | - | TRBJ1-5 | TRBV7-3 | CASSLSLRGDFDQPQHF | TGTGCCAGCAGCTTAAGTCTGAGGGGGGACTTCGATCAGCCCCAGCATTTT
many | - | TRBJ1-1 | TRBV20-1 | CSARGLAEAFF | TGCAGTGCTAGAGGGTTGGCTGAAGCTTTCTTT
few | - | TRBJ1-1 | TRBV12-3/TRBV12-4 | CASSLGGCRITEAFF | TGTGCCAGCAGTTTAGGAGGGTGTCGAATCACTGAAGCTTTCTTT
many | - | TRBJ2-3 | TRBV20-1 | CSALSGASSTDTQYF | TGCAGTGCTCTTAGCGGAGCCTCTAGCACAGATACGCAGTATTTT
many | TRBD2 | TRBJ2-5 | TRBV25-1 | CASSETGGRAAQYF | TGTGCCAGCAGTGAAACCGGCGGGAGGGCCGCCCAGTACTTC
many | TRBD1 | TRBJ2-2 | TRBV5-1 | CASSLVGQGIGELFF | TGCGCCAGCAGCTTGGTGGGACAGGGGATCGGGGAGCTGTTTTTT
many | - | TRBJ2-3 | TRBV20-1 | CSARHPLFTDTQYF | TGCAGTGCTCGGCACCCTCTTTTCACAGATACGCAGTATTTT
many | - | TRBJ2-7 | TRBV7-9 | CASSLEVVGGNHEQYF | TGTGCCAGCAGCTTAGAGGTCGTTGGGGGGAACCACGAGCAGTACTTC
many | TRBD1 | TRBJ1-2 | TRBV5-5 | CASSLKGALGYGYTF | TGTGCCAGCAGCTTGAAGGGGGCGCTTGGCTATGGCTACACCTTC
many | - | TRBJ2-2 | TRBV11-2 | CASSPLSRVGTGELFF | TGTGCCAGCAGCCCATTGTCCAGGGTGGGAACCGGGGAGCTGTTTTTT
many | - | TRBJ2-3 | TRBV5-1 | CASSPYREMATDTQYF | TGCGCCAGCAGCCCATACAGGGAGATGGCAACAGATACGCAGTATTTT
many | - | TRBJ2-3 | TRBV20-1 | CSATSGLRADTQYF | TGCAGTGCTACCTCTGGGTTGCGAGCAGATACGCAGTATTTT